This T cell receptor (beta chain) was observed in a study of graft-versus-host responses after intestinal transplantation. The CDR3 extends over 15 amino acids. Germline V CDR1 and CDR2: SGHNT, YYREEE (reference sequence). Trimming removed 0 bases from V and 2 bases from J, with 11 bases in between. Generated by immunoSEQ multiplex PCR, the TCRdb table keeps only in-frame clones and is missing some. Of approximately 18,000 clones in the sample, roughly 33% are singletons; the top ten hold 1.5% to 2.5%. This clone was detected only a few times. This clonotype was sampled from a human patient who was an organ donor for intestinal transplantation. This chain connects TRBV5-4 to TRBJ1-1; weak D call: TRBD1 (6 bases). The material sequenced was alloreactive CD4+ T cells from a mixed lymphocyte reaction culture, taken before transplantation. Subset noted: CFSE-low proliferating T cells sorted from approximately 6-day pre-transplant mixed lymphocyte reaction (GvH or HvG direction). The CDR3 nucleotides are TGTGCCAGCAGCTTGGTTGGTGGGGGCAACACTGAAGCTTTCTTT. It translates to CASSLVGGGNTEAFF.